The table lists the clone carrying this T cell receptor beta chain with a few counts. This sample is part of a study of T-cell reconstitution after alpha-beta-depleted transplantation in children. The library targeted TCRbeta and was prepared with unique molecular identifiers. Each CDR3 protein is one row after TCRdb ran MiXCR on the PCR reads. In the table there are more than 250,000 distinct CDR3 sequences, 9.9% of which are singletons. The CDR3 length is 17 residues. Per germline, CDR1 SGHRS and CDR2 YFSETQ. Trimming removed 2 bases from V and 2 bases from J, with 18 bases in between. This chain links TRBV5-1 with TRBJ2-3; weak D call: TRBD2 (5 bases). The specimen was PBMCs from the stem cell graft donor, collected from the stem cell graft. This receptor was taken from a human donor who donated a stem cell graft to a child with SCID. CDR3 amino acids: CASSFIGLAQLTDTQYF. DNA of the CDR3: TGCGCCAGCAGCTTTATCGGACTTGCCCAACTCACAGATACGCAGTATTTT.